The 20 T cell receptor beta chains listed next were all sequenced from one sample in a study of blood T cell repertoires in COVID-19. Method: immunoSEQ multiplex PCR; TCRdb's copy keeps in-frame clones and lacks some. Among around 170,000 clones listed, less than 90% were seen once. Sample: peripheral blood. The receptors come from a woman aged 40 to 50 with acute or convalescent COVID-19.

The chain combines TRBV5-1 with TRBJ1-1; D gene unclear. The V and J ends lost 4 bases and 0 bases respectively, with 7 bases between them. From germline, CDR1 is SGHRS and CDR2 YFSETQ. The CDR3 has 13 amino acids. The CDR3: CASSPGLNTEAFF. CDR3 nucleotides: TGCGCCAGCAGCCCGGGATTGAACACTGAAGCTTTCTTT.

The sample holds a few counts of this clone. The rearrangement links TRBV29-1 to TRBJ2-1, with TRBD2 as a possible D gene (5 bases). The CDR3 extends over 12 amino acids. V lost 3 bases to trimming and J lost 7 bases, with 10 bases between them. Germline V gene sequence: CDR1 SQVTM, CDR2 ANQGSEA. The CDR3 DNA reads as TGCAGCGTTGAGCGGGTGGGGAATGAGCAGTTCTTC. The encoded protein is CSVERVGNEQFF.

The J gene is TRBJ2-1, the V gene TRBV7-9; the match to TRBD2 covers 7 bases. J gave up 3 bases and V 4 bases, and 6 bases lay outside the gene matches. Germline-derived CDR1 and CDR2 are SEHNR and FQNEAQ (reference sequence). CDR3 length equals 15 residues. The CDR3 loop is CASSSLADHYNEQFF. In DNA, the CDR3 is TGTGCCAGCAGCTCCCTAGCGGATCACTACAATGAGCAGTTCTTC.

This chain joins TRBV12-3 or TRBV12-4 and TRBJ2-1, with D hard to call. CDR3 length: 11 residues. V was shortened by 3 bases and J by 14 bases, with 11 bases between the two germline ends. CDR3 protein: CASSFSNREFF. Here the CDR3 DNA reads TGTGCCAGCAGTTTTTCCAACAGAGAGTTCTTC.

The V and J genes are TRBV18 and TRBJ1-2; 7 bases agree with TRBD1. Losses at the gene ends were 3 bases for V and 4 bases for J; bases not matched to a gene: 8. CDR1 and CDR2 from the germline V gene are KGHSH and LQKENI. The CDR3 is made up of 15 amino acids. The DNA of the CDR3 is TGTGCCAGCTCACCCGGGACAGCTCGTCCCTATGGCTACACCTTC. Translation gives CASSPGTARPYGYTF.

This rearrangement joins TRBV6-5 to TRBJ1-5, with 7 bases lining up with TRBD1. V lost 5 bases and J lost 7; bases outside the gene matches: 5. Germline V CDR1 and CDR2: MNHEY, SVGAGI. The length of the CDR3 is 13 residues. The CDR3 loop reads CASSPRDSQPQHF. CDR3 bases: TGTGCCAGCAGTCCCCGGGACAGCCAGCCCCAGCATTTT.

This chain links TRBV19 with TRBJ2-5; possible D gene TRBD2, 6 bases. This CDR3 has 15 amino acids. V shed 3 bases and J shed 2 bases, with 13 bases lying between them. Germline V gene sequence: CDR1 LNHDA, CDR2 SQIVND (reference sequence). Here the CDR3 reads CASSIQVAVQETQYF. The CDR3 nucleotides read TGTGCCAGTAGTATTCAAGTAGCGGTACAAGAGACCCAGTACTTC.

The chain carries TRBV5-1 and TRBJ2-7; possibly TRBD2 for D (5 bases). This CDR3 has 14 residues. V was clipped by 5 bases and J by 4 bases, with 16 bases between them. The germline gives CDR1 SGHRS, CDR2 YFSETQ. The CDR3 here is CASRPVIGVYEQYF. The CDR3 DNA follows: TGCGCCAGCAGGCCCGTCATCGGGGTTTACGAGCAGTACTTC.

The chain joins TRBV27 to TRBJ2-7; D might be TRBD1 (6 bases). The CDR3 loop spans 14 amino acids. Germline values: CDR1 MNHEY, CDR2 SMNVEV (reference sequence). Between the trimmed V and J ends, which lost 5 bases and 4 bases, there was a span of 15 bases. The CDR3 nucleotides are TGTGCCAGCAGTCGTCGCCCACAGGGATACGAGCAGTACTTC. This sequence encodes CASSRRPQGYEQYF.

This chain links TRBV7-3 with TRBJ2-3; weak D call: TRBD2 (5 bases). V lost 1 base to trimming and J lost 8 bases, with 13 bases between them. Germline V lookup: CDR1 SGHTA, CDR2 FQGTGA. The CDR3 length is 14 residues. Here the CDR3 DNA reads TGTGCCAGCAGCTTAAAAGCGGAACCCCGTACGCAGTATTTT. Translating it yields CASSLKAEPRTQYF. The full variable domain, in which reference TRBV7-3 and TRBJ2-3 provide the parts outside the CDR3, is GAGVSQTPSNKVTEKGKYVELRCDPISGHTALYWYRQSLGQGPEFLIYFQGTGAADDSGLPNDRFFAVRPEGSVSTLKIQRTERGDSAVYLCASSLKAEPRTQYFGPGTRLTVL.

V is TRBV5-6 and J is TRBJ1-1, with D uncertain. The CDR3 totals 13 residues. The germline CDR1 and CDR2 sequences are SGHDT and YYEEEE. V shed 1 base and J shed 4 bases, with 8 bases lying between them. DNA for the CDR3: TGTGCCAGCAGCTTGCCGGGGTTCACTGAAGCTTTCTTT. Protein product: CASSLPGFTEAFF.

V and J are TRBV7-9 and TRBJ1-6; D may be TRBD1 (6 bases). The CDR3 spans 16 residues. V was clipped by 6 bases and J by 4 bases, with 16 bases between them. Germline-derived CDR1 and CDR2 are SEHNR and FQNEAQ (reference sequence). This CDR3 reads CASSSSDSNYNSPLHF. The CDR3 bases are TGTGCCAGCAGTTCCTCGGACAGCAATTATAATTCACCCCTCCACTTT.

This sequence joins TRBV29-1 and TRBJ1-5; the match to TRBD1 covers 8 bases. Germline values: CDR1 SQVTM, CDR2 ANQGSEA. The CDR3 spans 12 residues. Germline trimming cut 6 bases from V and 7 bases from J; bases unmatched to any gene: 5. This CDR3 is CSVGQGRQPQHF. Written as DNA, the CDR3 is TGCAGCGTAGGACAGGGACGGCAGCCCCAGCATTTT. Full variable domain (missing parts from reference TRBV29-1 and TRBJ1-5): SAVISQKPSRDICQRGTSLTIQCQVDSQVTMMFWYRQQPGQSLTLIATANQGSEATYESGFVIDKFPISRPNLTFSTLTVSNMSPEDSSIYLCSVGQGRQPQHFGDGTRLSIL.

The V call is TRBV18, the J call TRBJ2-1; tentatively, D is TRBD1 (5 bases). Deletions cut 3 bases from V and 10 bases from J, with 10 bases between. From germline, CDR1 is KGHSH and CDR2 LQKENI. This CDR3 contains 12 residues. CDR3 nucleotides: TGTGCCAGCTCACCTGTATCAGGGGAGCAGTTCTTC. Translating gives CASSPVSGEQFF.

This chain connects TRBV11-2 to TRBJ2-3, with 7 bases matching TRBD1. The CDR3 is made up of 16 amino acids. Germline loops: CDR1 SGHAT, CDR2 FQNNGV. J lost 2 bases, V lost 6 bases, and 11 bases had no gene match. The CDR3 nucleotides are TGTGCCAGCAGTCGCCGGGACAGCCGATTCACAGATACGCAGTATTTT. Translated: CASSRRDSRFTDTQYF.

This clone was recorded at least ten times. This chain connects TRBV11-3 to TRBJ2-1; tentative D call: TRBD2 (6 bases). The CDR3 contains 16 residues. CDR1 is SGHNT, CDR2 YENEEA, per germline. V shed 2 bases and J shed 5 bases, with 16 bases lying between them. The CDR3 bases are TGTGCCAGCAGCTTACGGGCGGGGAATAGAAACAATGAGCAGTTCTTC. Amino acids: CASSLRAGNRNNEQFF.

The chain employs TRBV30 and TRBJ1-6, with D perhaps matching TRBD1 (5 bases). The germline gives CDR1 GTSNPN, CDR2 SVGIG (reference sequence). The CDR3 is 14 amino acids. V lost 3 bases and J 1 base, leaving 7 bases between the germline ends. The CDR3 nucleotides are TGTGCCTGGAGCCCAGGGTCCTATAATTCACCCCTCCACTTT. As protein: CAWSPGSYNSPLHF.

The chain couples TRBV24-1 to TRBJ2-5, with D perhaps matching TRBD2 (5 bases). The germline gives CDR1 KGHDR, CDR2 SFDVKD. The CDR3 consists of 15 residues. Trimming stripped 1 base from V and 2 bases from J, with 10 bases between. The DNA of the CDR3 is TGTGCCACCAGTGATTTTAGCCGGGGTCAAGAGACCCAGTACTTC. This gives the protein CATSDFSRGQETQYF.

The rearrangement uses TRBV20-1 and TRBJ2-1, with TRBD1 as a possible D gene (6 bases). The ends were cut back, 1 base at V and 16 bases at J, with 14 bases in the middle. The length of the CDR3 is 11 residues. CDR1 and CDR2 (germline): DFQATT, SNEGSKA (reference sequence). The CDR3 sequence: CSARGGRGLFF. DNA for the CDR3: TGCAGTGCTAGAGGGGGCAGGGGCTTATTCTTC.

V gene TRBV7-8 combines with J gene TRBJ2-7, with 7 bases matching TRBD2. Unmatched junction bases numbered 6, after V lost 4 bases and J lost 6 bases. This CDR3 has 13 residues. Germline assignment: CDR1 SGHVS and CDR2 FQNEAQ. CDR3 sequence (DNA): TGTGCCAGCAGCTACGGTGGGAGGGCCGAGCAGTACTTC. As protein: CASSYGGRAEQYF. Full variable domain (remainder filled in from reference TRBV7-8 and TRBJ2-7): GAGVSQSPRYKVAKRGQDVALRCDPISGHVSLFWYQQALGQGPEFLTYFQNEAQLDKSGLPSDRFFAERPEGSVSTLKIQRTQQEDSAVYLCASSYGGRAEQYFGPGTRLTVT.